The 29 T cell receptor beta chains reported below all come from one sample, sequenced in a study of Ad26.COV2.S vaccination and SARS-CoV-2 variants. Treatment reported: over 15 received Ad26.COV2.S at low or high dose, single or two shots; several received placebo; per-sample allocation not given. At day 63 after the first vaccine or placebo injection, samples were drawn. Sequencing used immunoSEQ multiplex PCR; TCRdb keeps in-frame clones, though not all of them. The data contain some 520,000 clones, about 83% of them singletons. This material consisted of peripheral blood, taken in a trial of Ad26.COV2.S vaccine versus placebo. Receptor source: a person aged 18-60 years who received the Ad26.COV2.S COVID-19 vaccine or a placebo.

The chain combines TRBV7-9 with TRBJ2-7; 10 positions match TRBD1. The trim removed 5 bases at V and 4 bases at J, leaving 11 bases unmatched. Germline loops: CDR1 SEHNR, CDR2 FQNEAQ (reference sequence). The CDR3 has 16 residues. The CDR3 DNA reads TGTGCCAGCAGCACCGACCCAAGACAGGGGGCATACGAGCAGTACTTC. The encoded protein is CASSTDPRQGAYEQYF.

The V call is TRBV19, the J call TRBJ1-2; no clear D gene. The germline V gene encodes CDR1 LNHDA and CDR2 SQIVND (reference sequence). The CDR3 is made up of 13 amino acids. The V gene lost 9 bases and the J gene lost 1 base, with 12 bases spanning the gap. The CDR3 region is CASLAEINYGYTF. The CDR3, as DNA: TGTGCCAGCCTGGCGGAAATTAACTATGGCTACACCTTC.

V and J are TRBV19 and TRBJ2-1; the D is unclear. CDR3 length equals 17 residues. Per the germline V gene, CDR1 is LNHDA and CDR2 is SQIVND (reference sequence). With 1 base removed from V and 8 bases from J, the gap between germline ends came to 21 bases. The CDR3 coding sequence is TGTGCCAGTAGTATAGCCCCCTCCCCACACTGGCACCATGAGCAGTTCTTC. This codes for CASSIAPSPHWHHEQFF.

The chain is built from TRBV28 and TRBJ2-5, with 10 bases identical to TRBD1. V trimming: 5 bases; J trimming: 2 bases; junction bases outside the gene matches: 5. The CDR3 extends over 15 amino acids. Germline values: CDR1 MDHEN, CDR2 SYDVKM. CDR3 in amino acids: CASSSDRGRQETQYF. CDR3 nucleotide sequence: TGTGCCAGCAGTAGTGACAGGGGGCGACAAGAGACCCAGTACTTC.

As for this clone: Distinct nucleotide sequences in the sample also encode this CDR3. As DNA, the CDR3 is TGTGCCAGCAGCGTTGGACTAGCCGGGAACACCGGGGAGCTGTTTTTT. Amino acid sequence: CASSVGLAGNTGELFF. V is TRBV9 and J is TRBJ2-2; 8 bases fit TRBD2. Trimming cost V 2 bases and J 1 base; bases outside gene matches: 4. Germline V gives CDR1 SGDLS, CDR2 YYNGEE. CDR3 length: 16 residues.

The CDR3 coding sequence is TGTGCCAGCAGCCCCTGGGCTGAGTCCTACGAGCAGTACTTC. The encoded protein is CASSPWAESYEQYF. The V gene is TRBV28, the J gene TRBJ2-7; D uncertain. Trimming removed 6 bases at V and 1 base at J, with 13 bases between. The CDR3 extends over 14 amino acids. Germline CDR1 reads MDHEN; CDR2 reads SYDVKM.

This clone has at least ten counts. The rearrangement uses TRBV6-2 or TRBV6-3 and TRBJ2-2, with D possibly TRBD1 on 6 matching bases. Germline CDR1 MNHEY, CDR2 SVGEGT. This CDR3 has 15 residues. Trimming removed 6 bases at V and 3 bases at J, with 14 bases between. The CDR3 DNA is TGTGCCAGCAGACCTACAGGGACGTACACCGGGGAGCTGTTTTTT. This encodes CASRPTGTYTGELFF.

This clone appeared once. V is TRBV15 and J is TRBJ2-1; a possible D gene is TRBD2 (6 bases). The germline V gene encodes CDR1 LNHNV and CDR2 YYDKDF (reference sequence). Trimming took 0 bases from V and 12 from J, leaving 9 bases between them. CDR3 size: 12 residues. CDR3 sequence: CATSRDRGLQFF. CDR3 DNA sequence: TGTGCCACCAGCAGAGACCGGGGGTTGCAGTTCTTC. Full variable domain (outside the CDR3, taken from reference TRBV15 and TRBJ2-1): DAMVIQNPRYQVTQFGKPVTLSCSQTLNHNVMYWYQQKSSQAPKLLFHYYDKDFNNEADTPDNFQSRRPNTSFCFLDIRSPGLGDTAMYLCATSRDRGLQFFGPGTRLTVL.

The chain links TRBV7-2 to TRBJ1-3, with D uncertain. CDR3 length: 17 amino acids. The germline gives CDR1 SGHTA, CDR2 FQGNSA. V shed 5 bases and J shed 4 bases, with 21 bases lying between them. CDR3 loop: CASSRSGSGLEGNTIYF. For the CDR3, the DNA is TGTGCCAGCAGCCGCAGTGGCAGCGGGCTAGAGGGAAACACCATATATTTT.

The V and J genes are TRBV19 and TRBJ2-5; the match to TRBD2 covers 10 bases. From germline, CDR1 is LNHDA and CDR2 SQIVND (reference sequence). The CDR3 sequence is 16 residues long. J lost 5 bases, V lost 5 bases, and 11 bases had no gene match. The CDR3 bases are TGTGCCAGTAGTTCCGGACTAGCGGAGGCCCGGGAGACCCAGTACTTC. It encodes CASSSGLAEARETQYF.

J is TRBJ1-1 and V is TRBV28; 11 positions match TRBD1. CDR1 is MDHEN and CDR2 is SYDVKM in the germline V gene. The CDR3 length is 14 residues. J lost 6 bases, V lost 8 bases, and 8 bases had no gene match. The CDR3 is CASDPLDRGPEAFF. CDR3 sequence (DNA): TGTGCCAGCGACCCGTTGGACAGGGGGCCTGAAGCTTTCTTT.

This clone was seen just once. CDR3 sequence reads: CSVEGDRGLFGRPNNEQFF. CDR3 coding DNA: TGCAGCGTTGAGGGGGACAGGGGCCTGTTTGGAAGACCTAACAATGAGCAGTTCTTC. The chain employs TRBV29-1 and TRBJ2-1, with 10 nucleotides matching TRBD1. This CDR3 has 19 residues. CDR1 and CDR2 from the germline V gene are SQVTM and ANQGSEA. V shed 3 bases and J 5 bases; nucleotides not matched to a gene: 19.

This chain joins TRBV3-1 (or the pseudogene TRBV3-2) and TRBJ1-1; D gene unclear. The CDR3 is made up of 13 amino acids. Deletions cut 5 bases from V and 6 bases from J, with 13 bases between. CDR1 is LGHDT, CDR2 YNNKEL, per germline (reference sequence). The CDR3 protein is CASSGLGLAEAFF. As DNA, the CDR3 is TGTGCCAGCAGCGGCCTCGGACTGGCTGAAGCTTTCTTT.

This chain connects TRBV19 to TRBJ1-1; 7 positions agree with TRBD1. CDR1 LNHDA and CDR2 SQIVND come from the germline V gene (reference sequence). J lost 2 bases, V lost 6 bases, and 6 bases had no gene match. The CDR3 contains 14 residues. CDR3 loop: CASSLTGFNTEAFF. DNA of the CDR3: TGTGCCAGTAGCCTGACAGGGTTTAACACTGAAGCTTTCTTT. The whole variable domain, remainder taken from reference TRBV19 and TRBJ1-1, is DGGITQSPKYLFRKEGQNVTLSCEQNLNHDAMYWYRQDPGQGLRLIYYSQIVNDFQKGDIAEGYSVSREKKESFPLTVTSAQKNPTAFYLCASSLTGFNTEAFFGQGTRLTVV.

This clone was detected ten times or more. In nucleotides, the CDR3 is TGTGCCTGGAGTGTACGCGTCTCCTACGAGCAGTACTTC. Amino acid sequence: CAWSVRVSYEQYF. The chain couples TRBV30 to TRBJ2-7; D unclear. The V end lost 0 bases, the J end lost 0 bases, and 6 bases lay between the germline ends. Germline CDR1 reads GTSNPN; CDR2 reads SVGIG (reference sequence). The CDR3 extends over 13 amino acids. Variable domain in full (rest from reference TRBV30 and TRBJ2-7): SQTIHQWPATLVQPVGSPLSLECTVEGTSNPNLYWYRQAAGRGLQLLFYSVGIGQISSEVPQNLSASRPQDRQFILSSKKLLLSDSGFYLCAWSVRVSYEQYFGPGTRLTVT.

This rearrangement joins TRBV6-2 or TRBV6-3 to TRBJ2-3, with 11 bases matching TRBD2. J gave up 8 bases and V 6 bases, and 28 bases lay outside the gene matches. There are 21 residues in the CDR3. The germline CDR1 and CDR2 sequences are MNHEY and SVGEGT. The CDR3 here is CASSRRWTSGLGSNDGGTQYF. CDR3 DNA sequence: TGTGCCAGCAGCCGAAGGTGGACTAGCGGGTTAGGTTCAAATGACGGAGGTACGCAGTATTTT.

This rearrangement joins TRBV28 to TRBJ1-1, with D tentatively TRBD1 (5 bases). Trimming pared 8 bases from V and 7 bases from J, leaving 23 bases between. Germline V gene lookup returns CDR1 MDHEN and CDR2 SYDVKM. The CDR3 length is 15 residues. This chain's CDR3 is CASASAGRSSGEAFF. For the CDR3, the DNA is TGTGCCAGCGCGTCGGCAGGGAGGAGTTCGGGTGAAGCTTTCTTT.

The gene calls are TRBV6-2 or TRBV6-3 and TRBJ2-7; D perhaps matches TRBD2 (6 bases). This CDR3 has 15 amino acids. Germline V gives CDR1 MNHEY, CDR2 SVGEGT. With 2 bases removed from V and 7 bases from J, the gap between germline ends came to 18 bases. The CDR3 loop reads CASSYVGGGRGEQYF. The CDR3 coding sequence is TGTGCCAGCAGTTACGTCGGTGGAGGCCGGGGGGAGCAGTACTTC.

The rearrangement links TRBV7-3 to TRBJ1-1, with unresolved D. Trimming pared 0 bases from V and 4 bases from J, leaving 9 bases between. This CDR3 is 14 amino acids long. From germline, CDR1 is SGHTA and CDR2 FQGTGA. The CDR3 protein is CASSLTVGITEAFF. The CDR3 DNA reads as TGTGCCAGCAGCTTAACTGTGGGTATCACTGAAGCTTTCTTT.

This chain joins TRBV28 and TRBJ2-7; 9 bases match TRBD1. Germline V gene sequence: CDR1 MDHEN, CDR2 SYDVKM. The CDR3 spans 12 residues. The ends lost 4 bases at V and 12 bases at J; junction bases unmatched: 7. The CDR3 spells CASSSLGQGRYF. CDR3 DNA sequence: TGTGCCAGCAGTTCCCTGGGACAGGGTCGGTACTTC. Together with reference TRBV28 and TRBJ2-7, the CDR3 gives the full variable domain: DVKVTQSSRYLVKRTGEKVFLECVQDMDHENMFWYRQDPGLGLRLIYFSYDVKMKEKGDIPEGYSVSREKKERFSLILESASTNQTSMYLCASSSLGQGRYFGPGTRLTVT.

The CDR3 bases are TGTGCCAGTACCCAAGCGGGGGCAGGGAAGACCCAGTACTTC. Translated: CASTQAGAGKTQYF. The chain combines TRBV19 with TRBJ2-5, with 8 bases fitting TRBD2. Germline lookup yields CDR1 LNHDA and CDR2 SQIVND (reference sequence). This CDR3 is built from 14 residues. V lost 7 bases to trimming and J lost 6 bases; unmatched junction nucleotides: 10. The full variable domain, completed using reference TRBV19 and TRBJ2-5, is DGGITQSPKYLFRKEGQNVTLSCEQNLNHDAMYWYRQDPGQGLRLIYYSQIVNDFQKGDIAEGYSVSREKKESFPLTVTSAQKNPTAFYLCASTQAGAGKTQYFGPGTRLLVL.

This chain joins TRBV19 and TRBJ1-6; D might be TRBD1 (6 bases). CDR3 length: 13 residues. Germline CDR1 and CDR2: LNHDA and SQIVND (reference sequence). Trimming shortened V by 4 bases and J by 7 bases, and 8 bases separated the two germline ends. The CDR3 DNA is TGTGCCAGTAGTAGTCAGGGGAATTCACCCCTCCACTTT. Translating it yields CASSSQGNSPLHF.

This clone was seen a single time. This sequence joins TRBV7-9 and TRBJ2-3, with a possible D match to TRBD1 (5 bases). The ends were cut back, 7 bases at V and 5 bases at J, with 16 bases in the middle. The CDR3 has 14 residues. Germline V gene lookup returns CDR1 SEHNR and CDR2 FQNEAQ (reference sequence). The CDR3 nucleotides read TGTGCCAGCAACCCATCAGGGCTGGTAGATACGCAGTATTTT. It yields the protein CASNPSGLVDTQYF.

The chain employs TRBV29-1 and TRBJ1-1; D ambiguous. This CDR3 is built from 12 residues. From germline, CDR1 is SQVTM and CDR2 ANQGSEA. V lost 5 bases to trimming and J lost 4 bases, with 11 bases between them. CDR3 loop: CSVSLASTEAFF. The CDR3 nucleotides read TGCAGCGTTAGCTTAGCGAGCACTGAAGCTTTCTTT.

This chain links TRBV6-5 with TRBJ2-3; D ambiguous. Per germline, CDR1 MNHEY and CDR2 SVGAGI. Deletions cut 2 bases from V and 4 bases from J, with 7 bases between. The CDR3 contains 13 residues. This CDR3 is CASSYAIADTQYF. The DNA of the CDR3 is TGTGCCAGCAGTTACGCAATAGCAGATACGCAGTATTTT.

This CDR3 is CASSQDQGRETQYF. The CDR3 coding sequence is TGTGCCAGCAGCCAAGATCAAGGAAGAGAGACCCAGTACTTC. The rearrangement links TRBV4-2 to TRBJ2-5; no clear D gene. Per the germline V gene, CDR1 is LGHNA and CDR2 is YNFKEQ. V was shortened by 0 bases and J by 4 bases, with 9 bases between the two germline ends. This CDR3 has 14 residues.

This chain joins TRBV29-1 and TRBJ1-1; no clear D. The germline V and J ends were trimmed by 3 bases and 0 bases, with 8 bases remaining between them. CDR1 SQVTM and CDR2 ANQGSEA come from the germline V gene. The length of the CDR3 is 13 residues. In DNA, the CDR3 is TGCAGCGTTGAGAGGAGTTTGAACACTGAAGCTTTCTTT. It translates to CSVERSLNTEAFF.

This clone was seen just once. This rearrangement joins TRBV4-3 to TRBJ2-7, with 10 bases identical to TRBD2. The CDR3 is 17 residues long. Germline-derived CDR1 and CDR2 are LGHNA and YSLEER. The J segment lost 7 bases and the V segment lost 5 bases, leaving 17 bases of the junction unmatched. Written as DNA, the CDR3 is TGCGCCAGCAGCGCCGCGGCGAGCGGGAGGGACCCGGGAGAGCAGTACTTC. Protein sequence: CASSAAASGRDPGEQYF.

Regarding this clone: Other DNA sequences of this sample code for an identical CDR3. This chain joins TRBV30 and TRBJ1-4; D is possibly TRBD1 (5 bases). Trimming removed 0 bases from V and 8 bases from J, with 7 bases in between. The CDR3 has 12 residues. From germline, CDR1 is GTSNPN and CDR2 SVGIG (reference sequence). The CDR3 here is CAWSVSGEKLFF. Here the CDR3 DNA reads TGTGCCTGGAGTGTCTCAGGGGAAAAACTGTTTTTT. Variable domain in full (rest from reference TRBV30 and TRBJ1-4): SQTIHQWPATLVQPVGSPLSLECTVEGTSNPNLYWYRQAAGRGLQLLFYSVGIGQISSEVPQNLSASRPQDRQFILSSKKLLLSDSGFYLCAWSVSGEKLFFGSGTQLSVL.